This T cell receptor (beta chain) was sequenced in a study of cytomegalovirus exposure and HLA in healthy donors. Overall study: A preliminary data release comprised tens of millions of unique TCRs obtained from HLA-typed donors.

The study's findings and limits: Later on, a genetic analysis was performed. It linked a missense variant in DCLRE1C with V- and J-gene trimming of TCR beta. Donors were assumed by presence/absence analyses to have roughly uniform sequencing depth. Most TCR beta V segments were productive about 87% or about 30% of the time in an earlier analysis.

This clone was seen more than once but under ten times. Its specificity is unknown. The CDR3 loop spans 13 amino acids. Germline CDR1 and CDR2: SGDLS and YYNGEE. V shed 4 bases and J 10 bases; nucleotides not matched to a gene: 8. PCR amplification relied on 60 Vbeta primers (plus 13 Jbeta primers). Libraries were prepared by immunoSEQ multiplex PCR; TCRdb keeps only in-frame clonotypes and omits some of them. The table includes 76,000 or so clones, approximately 80% detected once. This receptor was taken from a woman in her 40s in good health and CMV-seropositive. V is TRBV9 and J is TRBJ2-3, with TRBD1 matching over 8 bases. The source material was PBMCs. CDR3 protein: CASSPSLTGAQYF. Here the CDR3 DNA reads TGTGCCAGCAGCCCCAGCCTGACAGGGGCGCAGTATTTT.